Following are 15 T cell receptor beta chains from one sample sequenced in a study of T cell changes during pregnancy in multiple sclerosis. Some clones are missing from TCRdb's copy, which holds only in-frame ones; the method was immunoSEQ multiplex PCR. The sample lists about 80,000 clones; roughly 91% were seen once. Sample: peripheral blood, taken after pregnancy. All receptors come from a female donor in good health, enrolled as a control in a pregnancy study.

The J gene is TRBJ2-6, the V gene TRBV28; D call uncertain. V was shortened by 8 bases and J by 2 bases, with 7 bases between the two germline ends. This CDR3 spans 13 amino acids. The germline V gene has CDR1 MDHEN and CDR2 SYDVKM. Written as DNA, the CDR3 is TGTGCCAGCGTGTTTACTGGGGCCAACGTCCTGACTTTC. Protein product: CASVFTGANVLTF.

This chain uses TRBV6-1 with TRBJ1-2, with D possibly TRBD1 on 5 matching bases. Germline lookup yields CDR1 MNHNS and CDR2 SASEGT. V was pared by 5 bases and J by 4 bases, with 14 bases between. CDR3 length: 14 residues. CDR3 DNA sequence: TGTGCCAGCAGTCGCGGGGAGGGACCCTATGGCTACACCTTC. As protein: CASSRGEGPYGYTF.

The chain links TRBV7-8 to TRBJ1-2; TRBD1 agrees at 7 bases. The V segment lost 6 bases and the J segment 0 bases; nucleotides outside the gene matches: 13. Germline V gene lookup returns CDR1 SGHVS and CDR2 FQNEAQ. The CDR3 contains 17 residues. The CDR3 is CASRRGPLQGANYGYTF. In DNA form, the CDR3 reads TGTGCCAGCAGGCGGGGCCCTCTCCAGGGGGCTAACTATGGCTACACCTTC.

This clone was detected only once. This chain uses TRBV6-6 with TRBJ1-1; TRBD1 might be the D (5 bases). The germline V gene encodes CDR1 MNHNY and CDR2 SVGAGI (reference sequence). This CDR3 is 13 amino acids long. Trimming removed 6 bases from V and 3 bases from J, with 11 bases in between. This CDR3 is CASSQDRDTEAFF. The CDR3 bases are TGTGCCAGCAGCCAAGACAGAGACACTGAAGCTTTCTTT.

This chain connects TRBV19 to TRBJ2-5; D not resolved. Trimming took off 5 bases at V and 5 bases at J, with 12 bases between the two ends. This CDR3 comprises 13 residues. Germline lookup yields CDR1 LNHDA and CDR2 SQIVND (reference sequence). CDR3 nucleotides: TGTGCCAGTAGTCTCCGACTTGGGGAGACCCAGTACTTC. Protein: CASSLRLGETQYF.

The chain couples TRBV5-1 to TRBJ2-7; D not resolved. Per the germline V gene, CDR1 is SGHRS and CDR2 is YFSETQ. V shed 5 bases and J shed 0 bases, with 12 bases lying between them. CDR3 size: 14 residues. For the CDR3, the DNA is TGCGCCAGCAGTCGTGGGTCTAGCTCCTACGAGCAGTACTTC. Its translation is CASSRGSSSYEQYF. The full variable domain, rest sourced from reference TRBV5-1 and TRBJ2-7, is KAGVTQTPRYLIKTRGQQVTLSCSPISGHRSVSWYQQTPGQGLQFLFEYFSETQRNKGNFPGRFSGRQFSNSRSEMNVSTLELGDSALYLCASSRGSSSYEQYFGPGTRLTVT.

This clone occurred a few times. The chain links TRBV2 to TRBJ1-4, with D possibly being TRBD1 (6 bases). Deletions cut 4 bases from V and 5 bases from J, with 11 bases between. The CDR3 contains 14 residues. Germline CDR1 reads SNHLY; CDR2 reads FYNNEI. CDR3 in amino acids: CASSGRGGNEKLFF. In nucleotides, the CDR3 is TGTGCCAGCAGTGGCAGGGGTGGCAATGAAAAACTGTTTTTT.

The chain recombines TRBV7-8 with TRBJ2-7; TRBD2 agrees at 8 bases. CDR1 SGHVS and CDR2 FQNEAQ come from the germline V gene. This CDR3 contains 16 residues. Trimming at V came to 1 base and at J to 1 base, leaving 6 bases not matched to a gene. CDR3 nucleotide sequence: TGTGCCAGCAGCTTAGTAGTAGCGGGGAGTTCCTACGAGCAGTACTTC. It translates to CASSLVVAGSSYEQYF.

The chain couples TRBV6-1 to TRBJ2-7, with D unresolved. Trimming pared 3 bases from V and 2 bases from J, leaving 8 bases between. Looked up from germline, CDR1 is MNHNS and CDR2 is SASEGT. The CDR3 has 13 amino acids. DNA of the CDR3: TGTGCCAGCAGTGAGGCTCTTCCCTACGAGCAGTACTTC. Residues: CASSEALPYEQYF.

This chain connects TRBV6-6 to TRBJ1-3; 7 positions match TRBD1. Germline assignment: CDR1 MNHNY and CDR2 SVGAGI (reference sequence). With V trimmed by 10 bases and J by 4 bases, 10 bases remained unmatched. The CDR3 runs to 14 residues. The CDR3 DNA reads as TGTGCCACCAGACAGGGTCCGGGAGGAAACACCATATATTTT. Translation: CATRQGPGGNTIYF.

V gene TRBV5-1 combines with J gene TRBJ2-1; 7 bases fit TRBD2. J lost 6 bases, V lost 2 bases, and 5 bases had no gene match. CDR1 and CDR2 (germline): SGHRS, YFSETQ. The CDR3 has 14 residues. CDR3 nucleotide sequence: TGCGCCAGCAGCTTAGCGGGGCGCGGCAATGAGCAGTTCTTC. Protein product: CASSLAGRGNEQFF.

The chain combines TRBV7-9 with TRBJ2-2, with a tentative D call TRBD2 (6 bases). There are 17 residues in the CDR3. Trimming stripped 4 bases from V and 6 bases from J, with 21 bases between. Germline CDR1 is SEHNR and CDR2 is FQNEAQ (reference sequence). The CDR3 sequence is CASSSRASEGRSGELFF. Written as DNA, the CDR3 is TGTGCCAGCAGCTCGCGGGCGTCGGAGGGGAGGTCCGGGGAGCTGTTTTTT. Together with reference TRBV7-9 and TRBJ2-2, the CDR3 gives the full variable domain: DTGVSQNPRHKITKRGQNVTFRCDPISEHNRLYWYRQTLGQGPEFLTYFQNEAQLEKSRLLSDRFSAERPKGSFSTLEIQRTEQGDSAMYLCASSSRASEGRSGELFFGEGSRLTVL.

V is TRBV15 and J is TRBJ2-1; 7 nucleotides line up with TRBD2. V gave up 9 bases and J gave up 5 bases; unmatched junction bases: 7. The CDR3 has 13 residues. The germline gives CDR1 LNHNV, CDR2 YYDKDF (reference sequence). The CDR3 region is CATTGGRDNEQFF. The CDR3 nucleotides are TGTGCCACAACCGGGGGGAGGGACAATGAGCAGTTCTTC. Full variable domain (missing parts from reference TRBV15 and TRBJ2-1): DAMVIQNPRYQVTQFGKPVTLSCSQTLNHNVMYWYQQKSSQAPKLLFHYYDKDFNNEADTPDNFQSRRPNTSFCFLDIRSPGLGDTAMYLCATTGGRDNEQFFGPGTRLTVL.

The V call is TRBV2, the J call TRBJ2-1; 13 bases line up with TRBD2. Germline trimming cut 6 bases from V and 7 bases from J; bases unmatched to any gene: 9. The CDR3 loop spans 16 amino acids. Germline loops: CDR1 SNHLY, CDR2 FYNNEI. The CDR3 sequence: CASSLTSGRASNEQFF. The CDR3 coding sequence is TGTGCCAGCAGCTTAACTAGCGGGAGGGCCTCAAATGAGCAGTTCTTC.

In this sample, this clone turned up once. The chain couples TRBV29-1 to TRBJ1-2; 7 positions match TRBD1. CDR1 SQVTM and CDR2 ANQGSEA come from the germline V gene. V dropped 2 bases and J dropped 6; count of bases not matched to a gene: 6. This CDR3 region has 13 residues. The CDR3 bases are TGCAGCGTTGAATATCCCACAGGGGATGGCTACACCTTC. Residues: CSVEYPTGDGYTF. The whole variable domain, filled in from reference TRBV29-1 and TRBJ1-2, reads SAVISQKPSRDICQRGTSLTIQCQVDSQVTMMFWYRQQPGQSLTLIATANQGSEATYESGFVIDKFPISRPNLTFSTLTVSNMSPEDSSIYLCSVEYPTGDGYTFGSGTRLTVV.